This record looks at one T cell receptor beta chain sequence and its context. This entry comes from a study of blood T cells in healthy people across ages. Individuals who donated were healthy Caucasians from Russia aged about 6 to 90. Each donor supplied around 9.9 milliliters of peripheral blood. V was clipped by 7 bases and J by 5 bases; unmatched bases: 19. The CDR3 sequence is 18 residues long. Germline V gene lookup returns CDR1 MNHEY and CDR2 SVGEGT. Sample-barcoded 5' priming and a J-beta primer mix drove a second PCR of roughly 7 to 11 cycles. The template-switch adaptor was a 5' adaptor with 12 random nucleotides. It tagged each cDNA molecule. Via MiXCR, TCRdb re-called the 5' RACE reads, giving one row per CDR3 protein. The profile shows roughly 1.6 million distinct CDR3 sequences, around 35% of them singletons.

V and J are TRBV6-2 or TRBV6-3 and TRBJ1-2, with 10 bases lining up with TRBD1. Sequences were obtained from blood. The sequence came from a woman in her 30s in good health. CDR3 protein: CASIRYGTGATSGYGYTF. DNA of the CDR3: TGTGCCAGCATCCGCTACGGGACAGGGGCGACATCTGGGTATGGCTACACCTTC.